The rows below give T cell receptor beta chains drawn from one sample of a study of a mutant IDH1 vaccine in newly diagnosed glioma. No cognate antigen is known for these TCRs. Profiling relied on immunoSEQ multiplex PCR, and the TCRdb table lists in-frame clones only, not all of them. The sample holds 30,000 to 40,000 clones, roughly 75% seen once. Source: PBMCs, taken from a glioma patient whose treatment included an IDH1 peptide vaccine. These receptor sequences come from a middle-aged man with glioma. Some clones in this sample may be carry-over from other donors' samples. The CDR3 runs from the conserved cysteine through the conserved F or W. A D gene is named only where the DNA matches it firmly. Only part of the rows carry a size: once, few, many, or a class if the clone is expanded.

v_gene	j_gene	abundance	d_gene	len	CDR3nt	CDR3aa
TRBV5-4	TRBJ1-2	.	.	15	TGTGCCAGCAGCGCCTCCGCAGGGCAGAACTATGGCTACACCTTC	CASSASAGQNYGYTF
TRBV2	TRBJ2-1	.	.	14	TGTGCCAGCAGTGAAAGGATCTCCTACAATGAGCAGTTCTTC	CASSERISYNEQFF
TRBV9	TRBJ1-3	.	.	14	TGTGCCAGCAGCGTATTCAGCGGTGGAAACACCATATATTTT	CASSVFSGGNTIYF
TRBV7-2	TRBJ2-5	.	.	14	TGTGCCAGCAGCGCCCGGAGGGGGATCAAGACCCAGTACTTC	CASSARRGIKTQYF
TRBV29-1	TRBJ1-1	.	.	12	TGCAGCGCTGGGGGGGTCGACACTGAAGCTTTCTTT	CSAGGVDTEAFF
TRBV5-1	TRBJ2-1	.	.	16	TGCGCCAGCAGCTTGGGGCGGGACACCTTTTACAATGAGCAGTTCTTC	CASSLGRDTFYNEQFF
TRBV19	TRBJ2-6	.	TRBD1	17	TGTGCCTCGACGGGGGACAGGGGCTTCTCTGGGGCCAACGTCCTGACTTTC	CASTGDRGFSGANVLTF
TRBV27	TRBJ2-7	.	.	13	TGTGCCAGCAGTTGGGCCAGAACCTACGAGCAGTACTTC	CASSWARTYEQYF
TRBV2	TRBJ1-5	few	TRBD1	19	TGTGCCAGCAGTACCACCGGGACAGGGGGCGGAGGGAGCAATCAGCCCCAGCATTTT	CASSTTGTGGGGSNQPQHF
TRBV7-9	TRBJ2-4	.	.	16	TGTGCCAGCAGCTCCGGGACCATGAGAGCCAAAAACATTCAGTACTTC	CASSSGTMRAKNIQYF
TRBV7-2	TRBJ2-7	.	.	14	TGTGCCAGCAGCGTCGGGGATCTCTCCTACGAGCAGTACTTC	CASSVGDLSYEQYF
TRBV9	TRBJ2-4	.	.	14	TGTGCCAGCAGCGTAGGAGGTAACAAAAACATTCAGTACTTC	CASSVGGNKNIQYF
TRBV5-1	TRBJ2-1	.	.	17	TGCGCCAGCCGATTCCCAGGCTCATTTACCTTCTACAATGAGCAGTTCTTC	CASRFPGSFTFYNEQFF
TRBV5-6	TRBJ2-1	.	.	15	TGTGCCAGCAGCTTCTACAGGAACCGATACAATGAGCAGTTCTTC	CASSFYRNRYNEQFF
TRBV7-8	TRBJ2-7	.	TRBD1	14	TGTGCCAGCAGCTCTCGGACAGGGGGCCACGAGCAGTACTTC	CASSSRTGGHEQYF
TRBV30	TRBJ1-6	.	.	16	TGTGCCTGGAGTGACTCTCGGCCCTCCTATAATTCACCCCTCCACTTT	CAWSDSRPSYNSPLHF
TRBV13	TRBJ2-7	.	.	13	TGTGCCAGCAGGAGGTCAGGATTCGACGAGCAGTACTTC	CASRRSGFDEQYF
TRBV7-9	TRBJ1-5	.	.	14	TGTGCCAGCAGGGGGTTGGGGGGCAATCAGCCCCAGCATTTT	CASRGLGGNQPQHF
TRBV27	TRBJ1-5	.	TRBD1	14	TGTGCCAGCAGTTTGACAGGGGGCAATCAGCCCCAGCATTTT	CASSLTGGNQPQHF
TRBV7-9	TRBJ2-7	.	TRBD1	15	TGTGCCAGCAGCTTAGATGCAGGGGGAATCTACGAGCAGTACTTC	CASSLDAGGIYEQYF
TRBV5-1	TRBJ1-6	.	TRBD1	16	TGCGCCAGCAGCTTTTCCCCAGGGGGCGGTAATTCACCCCTCCACTTT	CASSFSPGGGNSPLHF
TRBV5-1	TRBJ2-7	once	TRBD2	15	TGCGCCAGCACCTCACTGGGGGGGATGGGCTACGAGCAGTACTTC	CASTSLGGMGYEQYF
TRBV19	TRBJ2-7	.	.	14	TGTGCCAGTAGTATGGGCAGGGAATCCTACGAGCAGTACTTC	CASSMGRESYEQYF
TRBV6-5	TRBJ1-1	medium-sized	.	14	TGTGCCAGCAGTTACGGGGAATGGAGCACTGAAGCTTTCTTT	CASSYGEWSTEAFF
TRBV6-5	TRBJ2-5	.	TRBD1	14	TGTGCCAGCAGGGGACAGGGTATATTCGAGACCCAGTACTTC	CASRGQGIFETQYF
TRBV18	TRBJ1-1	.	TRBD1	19	TGTGCCAGCTCACCACAAGCCGGGACAGGGGGCGAAGGGTACACTGAAGCTTTCTTT	CASSPQAGTGGEGYTEAFF
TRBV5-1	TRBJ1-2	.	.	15	TGCGCCAGCAGCTTGGGACAGGCGGCTAACTATGGCTACACCTTC	CASSLGQAANYGYTF
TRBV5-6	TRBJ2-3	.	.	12	TGTGCCAGCAGCCCAGGGACGGATACGCAGTATTTT	CASSPGTDTQYF
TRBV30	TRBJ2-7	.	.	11	TGTGCCTGGAGTAGGGGGCTAGCGAGATTCTTC	CAWSRGLARFF
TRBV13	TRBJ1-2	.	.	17	TGTGCCAGCAGCTTATCCCCCCTGGCAGGGAAGGACTATGGCTACACCTTC	CASSLSPLAGKDYGYTF
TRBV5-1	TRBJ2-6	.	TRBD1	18	TGCGCCAGCAGCCCGAATCCCGGGACAGGGACCGGGGCCAACGTCCTGACTTTC	CASSPNPGTGTGANVLTF
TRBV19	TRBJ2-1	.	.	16	TGTGCCAGTAGTATAGTATTCGGGGGCGGGAAAAATGAGCAGTTCTTC	CASSIVFGGGKNEQFF
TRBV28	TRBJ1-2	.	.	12	TGTGCCAGCAGTTTAGTAGGTGATGGCTACACCTTC	CASSLVGDGYTF
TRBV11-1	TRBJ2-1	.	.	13	TGTGCCAGCAGCTTCGACATCTACAATGAGCAGTTCTTC	CASSFDIYNEQFF
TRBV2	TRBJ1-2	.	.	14	TGTGCCAGCAGCCCGGGACAAGAACACTATGGCTACACCTTC	CASSPGQEHYGYTF
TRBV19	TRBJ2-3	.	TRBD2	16	TGTGCCAGTACGAGGTCTAGCGGGGGACTCGGGAATACGCAGTATTTT	CASTRSSGGLGNTQYF
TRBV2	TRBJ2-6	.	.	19	TGTGCCAGCAAGGCTTTCGTGCCGGGACAACTCTCTGGGGCCAACGTCCTGACTTTC	CASKAFVPGQLSGANVLTF
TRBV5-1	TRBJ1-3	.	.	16	TGCGCCAGCAGCCTGACCCCCGGGACAATCGGAAACACCATATATTTT	CASSLTPGTIGNTIYF
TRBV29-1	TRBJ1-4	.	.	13	TGCAGCGTTGCAGGGGAACTAAATGAAAAACTGTTTTTT	CSVAGELNEKLFF
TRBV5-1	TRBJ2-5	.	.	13	TGCGCCAGCAGCTCCCCCCGACAAGAGACCCAGTACTTC	CASSSPRQETQYF
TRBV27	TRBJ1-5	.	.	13	TGTGCCAGCAGTTTAAGTAGCAATCAGCCCCAGCATTTT	CASSLSSNQPQHF
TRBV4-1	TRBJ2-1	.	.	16	TGCGCCAGCAGCCCCCTCTTGTTCACCTCCGGGTCTGAGCAGTTCTTC	CASSPLLFTSGSEQFF
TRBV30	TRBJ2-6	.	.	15	TGTGCCTGGAGTGTAGACAGCTCTGGGGCCAACGTCCTGACTTTC	CAWSVDSSGANVLTF
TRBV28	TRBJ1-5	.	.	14	TGTGCCAGCAGTTTGGGGGGGGCGAGGCAGCCCCAGCATTTT	CASSLGGARQPQHF
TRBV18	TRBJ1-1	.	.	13	TGTGCCAGCTCCTCCGGACAGAGCGCTGAAGCTTTCTTT	CASSSGQSAEAFF
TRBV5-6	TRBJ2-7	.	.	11	TGTGCCAGTGGCGCGGGGTACGAGCAGTACTTC	CASGAGYEQYF
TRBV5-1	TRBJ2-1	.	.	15	TGCGCCAGCAGCTTGGAACACAGAGAGAGATATGAGCAGTTCTTC	CASSLEHRERYEQFF
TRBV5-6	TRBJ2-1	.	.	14	TGTGCCAGCAGCATCTGGGCCTCCTACAATGAGCAGTTCTTC	CASSIWASYNEQFF